These 21 T cell receptor beta chains originate from one sample sequenced in a study of cytomegalovirus exposure and HLA in healthy donors. Measured with immunoSEQ multiplex PCR; TCRdb has only the in-frame clones, and not every one. The sample gives more than 55,000 clones, 75% to 95% of which show up once; about 3% is in the top ten. Sequenced sample: PBMCs. The receptors originated from a man aged 18 to 30 in good health and CMV-seronegative.

V usage is TRBV7-2 and J usage is TRBJ1-5, with 8 bases fitting TRBD1. The CDR3 consists of 15 residues. The V gene's germline CDR1 is SGHTA and CDR2 FQGNSA. Trimming at V came to 1 base and at J to 5 bases, leaving 4 bases not matched to a gene. The CDR3 DNA sequence: TGTGCCAGCAGCTTAGTGGCAGGGGGCCATCAGCCCCAGCATTTT. Translated, it gives CASSLVAGGHQPQHF.

This chain connects TRBV27 to TRBJ2-7; 7 bases fit TRBD1. CDR1 is MNHEY, CDR2 SMNVEV, per germline (reference sequence). The CDR3 consists of 14 residues. Trimming took 5 bases from V and 6 from J; bases not matched to a gene: 10. CDR3 DNA: TGTGCCAGCAGTCCATCGACAGGGAGTTCCGAGCAGTACTTC. Translated: CASSPSTGSSEQYF.

Only a few counts were recorded for this clone. This chain connects TRBV2 to TRBJ2-7; 10 bases agree with TRBD2. The germline gives CDR1 SNHLY, CDR2 FYNNEI. J was trimmed by 6 bases and V by 4 bases; bases with no gene match: 6. This CDR3 contains 14 residues. CDR3 coding DNA: TGTGCCAGCAGTGTGCAGGGGACTAGCGCCGAGCAGTACTTC. Translated: CASSVQGTSAEQYF.

This chain joins TRBV29-1 and TRBJ1-1; D might be TRBD1 (6 bases). The CDR3 totals 12 residues. Germline CDR1 reads SQVTM; CDR2 reads ANQGSEA. V was pared by 6 bases and J by 1 base, with 9 bases between. For the CDR3, the DNA is TGCAGCGTCCGACAGGAGAACACTGAAGCTTTCTTT. Translated, it gives CSVRQENTEAFF.

V usage is TRBV4-1 and J usage is TRBJ2-3; D remains unclear. The CDR3 has 14 amino acids. Trimming stripped 3 bases from V and 3 bases from J, with 10 bases between. Germline V gene data show CDR1 as MGHRA and CDR2 as YSYEKL. The CDR3: CASSHSSRTDTQYF. CDR3 nucleotides: TGCGCCAGCAGCCATTCTTCTAGAACAGATACGCAGTATTTT.

The rearrangement uses TRBV6-1 and TRBJ1-1; D remains unclear. This CDR3 contains 13 residues. The V end lost 5 bases, the J end lost 13 bases, and 20 bases lay between the germline ends. Looked up from germline, CDR1 is MNHNS and CDR2 is SASEGT. For the CDR3, the DNA is TGTGCCAGCAGTCTAGTACACGGGAGGGCGGATTTCTTT. It codes for CASSLVHGRADFF.

This clone was detected once. V gene TRBV28 combines with J gene TRBJ2-1; TRBD2 agrees at 7 bases. CDR3 length equals 15 residues. The V gene's germline CDR1 is MDHEN and CDR2 SYDVKM. With V trimmed by 8 bases and J by 4 bases, 11 bases remained unmatched. Here the CDR3 reads CASPPSGTLYNEQFF. For the CDR3, the DNA is TGTGCCAGCCCACCTAGCGGTACACTTTACAATGAGCAGTTCTTC.

This chain links TRBV9 with TRBJ2-2; D is unresolved. The CDR3 loop spans 15 amino acids. Germline values: CDR1 SGDLS, CDR2 YYNGEE. Trimming left V 0 bases short and J 4 bases short, with 10 bases between. The CDR3 DNA reads TGTGCCAGCAGCGTAGGTAGTTCCGGCACCGGGGAGCTGTTTTTT. This sequence encodes CASSVGSSGTGELFF.

The chain uses TRBV27 and TRBJ2-2, with TRBD2 matching over 9 bases. The CDR3 runs 16 residues. CDR1 and CDR2 (germline): MNHEY, SMNVEV (reference sequence). With V trimmed by 8 bases and J by 6 bases, 13 bases remained unmatched. The CDR3 region is CASCQLGGRVSGELFF. The CDR3 coding sequence is TGTGCCAGCTGCCAGCTTGGCGGGAGGGTTTCCGGGGAGCTGTTTTTT.

The chain employs TRBV7-9 and TRBJ1-3, with D unresolved. The CDR3 sequence is 12 residues long. Germline V lookup: CDR1 SEHNR, CDR2 FQNEAQ (reference sequence). V was trimmed by 4 bases and J by 8 bases, leaving 9 bases between them. CDR3 nucleotide sequence: TGTGCCAGCAGCTCCGTCGTAGACACCATATATTTT. Translated: CASSSVVDTIYF.

A few counts support this clone. V is TRBV6-6 and J is TRBJ1-5; 8 bases align to TRBD1. The germline V gene has CDR1 MNHNY and CDR2 SVGAGI (reference sequence). With V trimmed by 5 bases and J by 6 bases, 6 bases remained unmatched. This CDR3 is built from 14 residues. As DNA, the CDR3 is TGTGCCAGCAGTCCGACAGGGGAAGCTCAGCCCCAGCATTTT. This sequence encodes CASSPTGEAQPQHF.

The V gene is TRBV28, the J gene TRBJ2-2, with 9 bases identical to TRBD1. The length of the CDR3 is 15 residues. Unmatched junction bases numbered 10, after V lost 8 bases and J lost 6 bases. Germline assignment: CDR1 MDHEN and CDR2 SYDVKM. The CDR3 is CASGIRDREAGELFF. CDR3 in DNA: TGTGCCAGCGGTATAAGGGACAGGGAGGCCGGGGAGCTGTTTTTT. Based on the CDR3 plus reference TRBV28 and TRBJ2-2, the full variable domain is DVKVTQSSRYLVKRTGEKVFLECVQDMDHENMFWYRQDPGLGLRLIYFSYDVKMKEKGDIPEGYSVSREKKERFSLILESASTNQTSMYLCASGIRDREAGELFFGEGSRLTVL.

The chain combines TRBV19 with TRBJ2-1, with TRBD2 matching over 7 bases. The V gene end was trimmed by 2 bases and the J gene end by 6 bases; junction bases not matched to a gene: 1. CDR3 length: 13 residues. CDR1 and CDR2 (germline): LNHDA, SQIVND (reference sequence). CDR3 amino acids: CASSIWGGNEQFF. DNA for the CDR3: TGTGCCAGTAGTATATGGGGGGGCAATGAGCAGTTCTTC. The full variable domain, with the rest looked up from reference TRBV19 and TRBJ2-1, is DGGITQSPKYLFRKEGQNVTLSCEQNLNHDAMYWYRQDPGQGLRLIYYSQIVNDFQKGDIAEGYSVSREKKESFPLTVTSAQKNPTAFYLCASSIWGGNEQFFGPGTRLTVL.

The CDR3 here is CASSPGTVSSYEQYF. In nucleotides, the CDR3 is TGTGCCAGCTCCCCCGGGACAGTGAGTTCCTACGAGCAGTACTTC. This chain links TRBV18 with TRBJ2-7; 7 positions agree with TRBD1. J gave up 1 base and V 6 bases, and 9 bases lay outside the gene matches. Germline V gives CDR1 KGHSH, CDR2 LQKENI. This CDR3 contains 15 residues.

The gene calls are TRBV15 and TRBJ2-1; D perhaps matches TRBD2 (5 bases). Germline V gives CDR1 LNHNV, CDR2 YYDKDF (reference sequence). The V and J ends lost 1 base and 12 bases respectively, with 16 bases between them. This CDR3 has 14 residues. The CDR3 here is CATSRGTRTEGQFF. Written as DNA, the CDR3 is TGTGCCACCAGCAGAGGAACTCGGACTGAGGGGCAGTTCTTC.

A note on this clone: Distinct nucleotide sequences in the sample also encode this CDR3. The gene calls are TRBV15 and TRBJ2-7; D might be TRBD2 (5 bases). The CDR3 covers 13 residues. Per germline, CDR1 LNHNV and CDR2 YYDKDF (reference sequence). The V end lost 0 bases, the J end lost 4 bases, and 7 bases lay between the germline ends. CDR3: CATSRDRGYEQYF. CDR3 sequence (DNA): TGTGCCACCAGCAGAGATCGGGGTTACGAGCAGTACTTC. The entire variable domain, with the rest obtained from reference TRBV15 and TRBJ2-7, is as follows: DAMVIQNPRYQVTQFGKPVTLSCSQTLNHNVMYWYQQKSSQAPKLLFHYYDKDFNNEADTPDNFQSRRPNTSFCFLDIRSPGLGDTAMYLCATSRDRGYEQYFGPGTRLTVT.

The rearrangement uses TRBV7-3 and TRBJ2-2; the D is unclear. Germline V gene sequence: CDR1 SGHTA, CDR2 FQGTGA. The V end was cut by 1 base, the J end by 0 bases, with 6 bases between. The length of the CDR3 is 15 residues. The CDR3 DNA is TGTGCCAGCAGCTTAAAACCTACGAACACCGGGGAGCTGTTTTTT. It is translated as CASSLKPTNTGELFF.

The rearrangement links TRBV7-9 to TRBJ1-1; weak D call: TRBD1 (6 bases). Germline assignment: CDR1 SEHNR and CDR2 FQNEAQ (reference sequence). The V end was cut by 5 bases, the J end by 0 bases, with 16 bases between. This CDR3 is built from 16 residues. The CDR3 coding sequence is TGTGCCAGCAGCCAGAGAGGCAGGGGTCTGAACACTGAAGCTTTCTTT. Its translation: CASSQRGRGLNTEAFF.

The rearrangement uses TRBV6-6 and TRBJ2-1, with 7 bases matching TRBD2. Germline V lookup: CDR1 MNHNY, CDR2 SVGAGI (reference sequence). Trimming took 8 bases from V and 6 from J; bases not matched to a gene: 10. This CDR3 contains 14 residues. In DNA, the CDR3 is TGTGCCAGCCGGGGGAGTGGGAGGGCCAATGAGCAGTTCTTC. Translated: CASRGSGRANEQFF.

The rearrangement uses TRBV28 and TRBJ1-3; D gene uncertain. The V gene's germline CDR1 is MDHEN and CDR2 SYDVKM. With 5 bases removed from V and 0 bases from J, the gap between germline ends came to 14 bases. CDR3 length: 16 amino acids. This chain's CDR3 is CASSPSIHYSGNTIYF. CDR3 nucleotides: TGTGCCAGCAGTCCATCAATCCACTACTCTGGAAACACCATATATTTT.

The J gene is TRBJ2-1, the V gene TRBV14; 10 bases agree with TRBD2. J gave up 7 bases and V 1 base, and 4 bases lay outside the gene matches. There are 15 residues in the CDR3. Germline-derived CDR1 and CDR2 are SGHDN and FVKESK. Here the CDR3 reads CASSQGGLAVNEQFF. The DNA of the CDR3 is TGTGCCAGCAGCCAAGGCGGACTAGCGGTTAATGAGCAGTTCTTC.